This T cell receptor beta chain was observed in a study of cytomegalovirus exposure and HLA in healthy donors. Study conclusions and caveats: Of the V segments, some could not be distinguished, including TRBV6-2 and TRBV6-3, and were excluded.

The PCR used 60 Vbeta and 13 Jbeta primers. Assay used: immunoSEQ multiplex PCR; TCRdb lists only in-frame clones, some missing. The sample has under 200,000 clones, 77% seen once. Points on this clone: Its antigen is unknown.

The germline gives CDR1 SEHNR, CDR2 FQNEAQ (reference sequence). V was trimmed by 4 bases and J by 2 bases, leaving 12 bases between them. This CDR3 has 14 residues. Healthy bone marrow donors formed the donor group. The origin of this receptor is a woman in her twenties or thirties in good health and CMV-seronegative. This sequence joins TRBV7-9 and TRBJ2-7, with a weak D call TRBD2 (5 bases). The sequenced sample consisted of PBMCs. CDR3: CASSWDPRAYEQYF. In nucleotides, the CDR3 is TGTGCCAGCAGCTGGGATCCGCGGGCCTACGAGCAGTACTTC.